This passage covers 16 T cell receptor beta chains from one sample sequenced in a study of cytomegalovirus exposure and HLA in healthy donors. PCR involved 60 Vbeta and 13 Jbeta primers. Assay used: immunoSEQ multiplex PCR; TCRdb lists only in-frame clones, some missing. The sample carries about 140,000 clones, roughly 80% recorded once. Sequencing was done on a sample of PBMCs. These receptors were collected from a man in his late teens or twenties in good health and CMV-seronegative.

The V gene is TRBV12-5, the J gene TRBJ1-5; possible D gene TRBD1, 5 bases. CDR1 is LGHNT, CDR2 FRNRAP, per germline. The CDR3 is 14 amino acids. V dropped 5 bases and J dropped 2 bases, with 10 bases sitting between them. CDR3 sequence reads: CASGPGYGNQPQHF. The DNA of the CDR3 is TGTGCTAGTGGTCCAGGGTACGGCAATCAGCCCCAGCATTTT.

CDR3 loop: CASSPRQLSNTGELFF. DNA for the CDR3: TGTGCCAGCTCACCACGACAGCTTTCGAACACCGGGGAGCTGTTTTTT. V usage is TRBV18 and J usage is TRBJ2-2; weak D call: TRBD1 (5 bases). CDR1 is KGHSH, CDR2 LQKENI, per germline. The CDR3 has 16 amino acids. V was clipped by 1 base and J by 0 bases, with 9 bases between them.

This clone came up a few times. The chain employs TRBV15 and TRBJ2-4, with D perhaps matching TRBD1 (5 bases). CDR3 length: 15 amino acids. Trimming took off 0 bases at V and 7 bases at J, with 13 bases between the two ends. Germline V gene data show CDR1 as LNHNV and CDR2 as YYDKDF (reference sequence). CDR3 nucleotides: TGTGCCACCAGCAGAGATCCAGGGCCCGGGAACATTCAGTACTTC. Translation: CATSRDPGPGNIQYF.

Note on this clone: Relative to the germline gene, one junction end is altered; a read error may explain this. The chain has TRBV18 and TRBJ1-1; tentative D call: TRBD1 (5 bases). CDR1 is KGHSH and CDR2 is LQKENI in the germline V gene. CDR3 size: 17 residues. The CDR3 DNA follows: TGTACCAGCTCACGGCGGGACCTAAACTTAATGAACACTGAAGCTTTCTTT. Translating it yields CTSSRRDLNLMNTEAFF.

For the CDR3, the DNA is TGTGCCAGCAGTTCGCCGGGACAGGGGTCCCACGAGCAGTACTTC. It translates to CASSSPGQGSHEQYF. The V and J genes are TRBV25-1 and TRBJ2-7, with 10 bases aligning to TRBD1. The germline V gene has CDR1 MGHDK and CDR2 SYGVNS. The CDR3 is 15 amino acids. The V segment lost 5 bases and the J segment 5 bases; nucleotides outside the gene matches: 9.

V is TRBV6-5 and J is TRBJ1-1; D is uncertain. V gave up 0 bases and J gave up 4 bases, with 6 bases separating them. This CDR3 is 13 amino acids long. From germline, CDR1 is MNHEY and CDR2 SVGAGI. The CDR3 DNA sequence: TGTGCCAGCAGTTACTCGGGAGGCACTGAAGCTTTCTTT. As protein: CASSYSGGTEAFF.

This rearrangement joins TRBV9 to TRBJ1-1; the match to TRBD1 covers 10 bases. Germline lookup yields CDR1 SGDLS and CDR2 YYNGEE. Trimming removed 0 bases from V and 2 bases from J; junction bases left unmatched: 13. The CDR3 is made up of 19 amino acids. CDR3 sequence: CASSVDLGQGSLGNTEAFF. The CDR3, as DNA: TGTGCCAGCAGCGTAGATCTGGGACAGGGGAGTTTGGGTAACACTGAAGCTTTCTTT. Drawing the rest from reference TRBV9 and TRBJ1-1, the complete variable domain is DSGVTQTPKHLITATGQRVTLRCSPRSGDLSVYWYQQSLDQGLQFLIQYYNGEERAKGNILERFSAQQFPDLHSELNLSSLELGDSALYFCASSVDLGQGSLGNTEAFFGQGTRLTVV.

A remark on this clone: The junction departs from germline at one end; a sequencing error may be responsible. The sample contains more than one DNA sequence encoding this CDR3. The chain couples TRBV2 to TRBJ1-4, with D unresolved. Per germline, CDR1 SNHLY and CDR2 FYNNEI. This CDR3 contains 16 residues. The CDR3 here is CASREPVEALNEKLFF. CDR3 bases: TGCGCCAGCCGAGAACCCGTGGAGGCCCTTAATGAAAAACTGTTTTTT.

The DNA for the CDR3 is TGTGCCTGGCTAACTTCGAGCTCCTACAATGAGCAGTTCTTC. It translates to CAWLTSSSYNEQFF. The rearrangement joins TRBV30 to TRBJ2-1; D unresolved. CDR3 length equals 14 residues. Trimming took off 5 bases at V and 0 bases at J, with 11 bases between the two ends. Looked up from germline, CDR1 is GTSNPN and CDR2 is SVGIG (reference sequence).

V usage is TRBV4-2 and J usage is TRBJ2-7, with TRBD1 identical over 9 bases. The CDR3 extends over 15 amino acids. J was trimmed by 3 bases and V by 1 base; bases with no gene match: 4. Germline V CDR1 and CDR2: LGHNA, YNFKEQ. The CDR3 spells CASSQVGTGFYEQYF. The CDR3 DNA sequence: TGTGCCAGCAGCCAAGTTGGGACAGGGTTCTACGAGCAGTACTTC.

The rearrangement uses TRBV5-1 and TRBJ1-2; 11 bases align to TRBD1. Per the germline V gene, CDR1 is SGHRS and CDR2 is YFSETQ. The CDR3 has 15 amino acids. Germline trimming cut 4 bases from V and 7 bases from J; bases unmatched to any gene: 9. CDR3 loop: CASSTQTGTGGGYTF. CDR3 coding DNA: TGCGCCAGCAGCACCCAAACCGGGACAGGGGGTGGCTACACCTTC. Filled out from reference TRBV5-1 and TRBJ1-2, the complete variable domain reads KAGVTQTPRYLIKTRGQQVTLSCSPISGHRSVSWYQQTPGQGLQFLFEYFSETQRNKGNFPGRFSGRQFSNSRSEMNVSTLELGDSALYLCASSTQTGTGGGYTFGSGTRLTVV.

This CDR3 reads CASSMKLPGANVLTF. The CDR3 DNA reads as TGTGCCAGTAGTATGAAACTACCCGGGGCCAACGTCCTGACTTTC. V gene TRBV19 combines with J gene TRBJ2-6, with no clear D. CDR1 LNHDA and CDR2 SQIVND come from the germline V gene (reference sequence). The CDR3 length is 15 residues. Trimming cost V 3 bases and J 4 bases, with 10 bases left between them.

The CDR3 DNA follows: TGTGCCAGCAGTGATTACAGGGACAATCAGCCCCAGCATTTT. Translating gives CASSDYRDNQPQHF. V and J are TRBV6-1 and TRBJ1-5; D possibly corresponds to TRBD1 (6 bases). The CDR3 is 14 residues long. The V gene's germline CDR1 is MNHNS and CDR2 SASEGT. The germline V and J ends were trimmed by 3 bases and 3 bases, with 9 bases remaining between them.

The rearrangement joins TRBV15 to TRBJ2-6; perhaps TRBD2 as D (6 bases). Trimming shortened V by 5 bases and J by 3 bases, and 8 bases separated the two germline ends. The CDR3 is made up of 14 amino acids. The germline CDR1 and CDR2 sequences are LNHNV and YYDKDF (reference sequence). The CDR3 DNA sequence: TGTGCCACCAGCTTGGAGGGTGGGGCCAACGTCCTGACTTTC. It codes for CATSLEGGANVLTF.

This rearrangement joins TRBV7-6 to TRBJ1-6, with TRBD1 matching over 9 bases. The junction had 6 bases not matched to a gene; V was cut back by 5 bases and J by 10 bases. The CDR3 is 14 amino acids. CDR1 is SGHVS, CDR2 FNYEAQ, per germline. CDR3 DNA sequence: TGTGCCAGCAGCCTAAACAGGGGGCAATCACCCCTCCACTTT. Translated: CASSLNRGQSPLHF.

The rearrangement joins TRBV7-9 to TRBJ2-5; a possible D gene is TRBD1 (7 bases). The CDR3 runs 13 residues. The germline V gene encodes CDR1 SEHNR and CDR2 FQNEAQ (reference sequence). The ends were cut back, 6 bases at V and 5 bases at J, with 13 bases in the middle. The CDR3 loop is CASSSSGGETQYF. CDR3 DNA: TGTGCCAGCAGTTCTTCAGGGGGGGAGACCCAGTACTTC.